This passage covers 2 T cell receptor beta chains from one sample sequenced in a study of shared clonotypes between healthy human individuals. Method: immunoSEQ multiplex PCR; TCRdb's copy keeps in-frame clones and lacks some. There are 950,000 to 1,200,000 clones in the sample; roughly 80% occur only once, and more than 0.85% lies in the top ten. Material for sequencing was memory CD4+ T cells from PBMCs. Described subset: CD45RA-negative fraction. The receptors were sampled from a man aged 18 to 29 in good health. Some clones in this sample may be carry-over from other donors' samples.

The rearrangement joins TRBV5-4 to TRBJ2-7; D could derive from TRBD1 or TRBD2 (6 bases each). This CDR3 comprises 13 residues. Germline CDR1 is SGHNT and CDR2 is YYREEE (reference sequence). Trimming cost V 6 bases and J 5 bases, with 15 bases left between them. In DNA, the CDR3 is TGTGCCAGCAAGAAAAACAGGGAGGACGAGCAGTACTTC. As protein: CASKKNREDEQYF. The full variable domain, completed using reference TRBV5-4 and TRBJ2-7, is ETGVTQSPTHLIKTRGQQVTLRCSSQSGHNTVSWYQQALGQGPQFIFQYYREEENGRGNFPPRFSGLQFPNYSSELNVNALELDDSALYLCASKKNREDEQYFGPGTRLTVT.

This clone was seen a handful of times. The chain combines TRBV5-6 with TRBJ1-2; TRBD1 matches at 7 bases. The germline CDR1 and CDR2 sequences are SGHDT and YYEEEE. This CDR3 has 13 amino acids. Trimming at V came to 6 bases and at J to 8 bases, leaving 10 bases not matched to a gene. CDR3 nucleotides: TGTGCCAGCAACTCAGGGGGACCTACGGGCTACACCTTC. This sequence encodes CASNSGGPTGYTF. Supplemented by reference TRBV5-6 and TRBJ1-2, the full variable domain reads DAGVTQSPTHLIKTRGQQVTLRCSPKSGHDTVSWYQQALGQGPQFIFQYYEEEERQRGNFPDRFSGHQFPNYSSELNVNALLLGDSALYLCASNSGGPTGYTFGSGTRLTVV.